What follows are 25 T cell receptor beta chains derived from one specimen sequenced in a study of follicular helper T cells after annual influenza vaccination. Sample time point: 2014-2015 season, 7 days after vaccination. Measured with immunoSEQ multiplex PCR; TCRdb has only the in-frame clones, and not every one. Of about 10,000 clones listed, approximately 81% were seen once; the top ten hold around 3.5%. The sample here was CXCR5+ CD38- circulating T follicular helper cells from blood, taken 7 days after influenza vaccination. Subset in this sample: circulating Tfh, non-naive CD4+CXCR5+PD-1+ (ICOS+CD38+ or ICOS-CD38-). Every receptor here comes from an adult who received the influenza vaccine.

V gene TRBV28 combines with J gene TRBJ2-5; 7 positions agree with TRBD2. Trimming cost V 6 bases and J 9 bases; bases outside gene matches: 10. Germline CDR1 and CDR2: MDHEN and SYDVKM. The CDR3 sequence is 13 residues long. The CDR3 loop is CASSRDYRGAQYF. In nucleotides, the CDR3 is TGTGCCAGCAGCAGGGACTATAGGGGAGCCCAGTACTTC.

The CDR3 DNA sequence: TGTGCCAGCAGTTTATGGGACAGGGGATCCTACGAGCAGTACTTC. Translating it yields CASSLWDRGSYEQYF. The J gene is TRBJ2-7, the V gene TRBV5-4, with 10 bases aligning to TRBD1. The CDR3 has 15 residues. CDR1 is SGHNT, CDR2 YYREEE, per germline (reference sequence). Unmatched junction bases numbered 6, after V lost 5 bases and J lost 1 base.

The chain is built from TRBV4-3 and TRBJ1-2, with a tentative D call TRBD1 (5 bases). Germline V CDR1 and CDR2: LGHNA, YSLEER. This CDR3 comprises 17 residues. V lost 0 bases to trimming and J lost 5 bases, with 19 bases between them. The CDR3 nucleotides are TGCGCCAGCAGCCAAGAACATTCTGGACACCAACTATATGGCTACACCTTC. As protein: CASSQEHSGHQLYGYTF.

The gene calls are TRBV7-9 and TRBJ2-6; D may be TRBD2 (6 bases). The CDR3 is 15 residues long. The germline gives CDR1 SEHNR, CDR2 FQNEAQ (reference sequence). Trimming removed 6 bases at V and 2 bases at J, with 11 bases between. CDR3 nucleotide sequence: TGTGCCAGCAGTTTGGGGGGAACTGGGGCCAACGTCCTGACTTTC. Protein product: CASSLGGTGANVLTF.

The CDR3: CASSHLTGRTDTQYF. CDR3 DNA sequence: TGTGCCAGCAGCCACCTAACAGGGAGAACAGATACGCAGTATTTT. The chain couples TRBV28 to TRBJ2-3, with D perhaps matching TRBD1 (6 bases). Looked up from germline, CDR1 is MDHEN and CDR2 is SYDVKM. V was cut by 6 bases and J by 3 bases, with 16 bases left in between. The CDR3 extends over 15 amino acids. The full variable domain, with the rest looked up from reference TRBV28 and TRBJ2-3, is DVKVTQSSRYLVKRTGEKVFLECVQDMDHENMFWYRQDPGLGLRLIYFSYDVKMKEKGDIPEGYSVSREKKERFSLILESASTNQTSMYLCASSHLTGRTDTQYFGPGTRLTVL.

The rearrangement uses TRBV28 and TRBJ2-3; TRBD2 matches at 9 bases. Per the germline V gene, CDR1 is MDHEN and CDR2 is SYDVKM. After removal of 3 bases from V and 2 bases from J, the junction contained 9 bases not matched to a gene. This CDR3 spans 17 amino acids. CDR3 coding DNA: TGTGCCAGCAGTTTGAGTGTTAGCGGGAGTAACACAGATACGCAGTATTTT. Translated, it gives CASSLSVSGSNTDTQYF.

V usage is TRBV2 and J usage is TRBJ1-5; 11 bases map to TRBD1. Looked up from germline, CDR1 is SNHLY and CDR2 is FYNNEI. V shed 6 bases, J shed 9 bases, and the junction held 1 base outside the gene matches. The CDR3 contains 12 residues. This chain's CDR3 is CASSGTGGPQHF. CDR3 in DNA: TGTGCCAGCAGCGGGACAGGGGGGCCCCAGCATTTT.

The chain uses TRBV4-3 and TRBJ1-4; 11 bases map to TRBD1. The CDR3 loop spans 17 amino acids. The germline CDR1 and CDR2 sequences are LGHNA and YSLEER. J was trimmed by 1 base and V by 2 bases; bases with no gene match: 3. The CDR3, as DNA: TGCGCCAGCAGCCAATACGGGACAGGGGGAACTAATGAAAAACTGTTTTTT. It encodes CASSQYGTGGTNEKLFF.

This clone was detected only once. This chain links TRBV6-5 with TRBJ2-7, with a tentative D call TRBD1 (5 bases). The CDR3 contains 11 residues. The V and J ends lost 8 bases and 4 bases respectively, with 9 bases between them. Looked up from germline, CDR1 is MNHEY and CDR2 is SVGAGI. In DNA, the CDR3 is TGTGCCAGCGCTAGGGGATACGAGCAGTACTTC. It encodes CASARGYEQYF.

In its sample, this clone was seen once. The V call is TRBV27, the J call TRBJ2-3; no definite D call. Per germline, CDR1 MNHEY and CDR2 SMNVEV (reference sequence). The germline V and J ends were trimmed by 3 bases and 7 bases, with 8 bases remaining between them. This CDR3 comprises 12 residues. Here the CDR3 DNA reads TGTGCCAGCAGTTTTGTAGGAAATACGCAGTATTTT. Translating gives CASSFVGNTQYF.

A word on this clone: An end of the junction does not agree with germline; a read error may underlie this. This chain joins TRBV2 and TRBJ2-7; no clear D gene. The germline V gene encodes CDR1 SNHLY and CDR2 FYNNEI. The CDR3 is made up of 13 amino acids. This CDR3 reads CASSQSRVYEQCF. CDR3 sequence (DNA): TGTGCCAGCAGTCAAAGTCGAGTCTACGAGCAGTGCTTC.

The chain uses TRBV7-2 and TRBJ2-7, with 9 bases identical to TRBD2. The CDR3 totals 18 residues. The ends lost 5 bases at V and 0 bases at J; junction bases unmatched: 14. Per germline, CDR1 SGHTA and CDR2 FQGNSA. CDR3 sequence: CASSRHRSGGTSSYEQYF. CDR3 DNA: TGTGCCAGCAGCCGCCATAGGAGCGGGGGGACCAGCTCCTACGAGCAGTACTTC.

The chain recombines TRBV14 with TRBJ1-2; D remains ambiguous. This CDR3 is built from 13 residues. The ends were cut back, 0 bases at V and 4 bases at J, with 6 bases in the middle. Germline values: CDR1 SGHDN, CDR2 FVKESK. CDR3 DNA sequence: TGTGCCAGCAGCCAAGATGCAACCTATGGCTACACCTTC. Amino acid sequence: CASSQDATYGYTF.

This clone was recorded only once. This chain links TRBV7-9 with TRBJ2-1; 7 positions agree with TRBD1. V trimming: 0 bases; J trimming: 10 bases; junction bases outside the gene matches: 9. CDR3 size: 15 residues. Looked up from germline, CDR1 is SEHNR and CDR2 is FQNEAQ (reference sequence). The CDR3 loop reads CASSLAREGAREQFF. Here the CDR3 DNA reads TGTGCCAGCAGCTTAGCGAGAGAGGGGGCGAGGGAGCAGTTCTTC.

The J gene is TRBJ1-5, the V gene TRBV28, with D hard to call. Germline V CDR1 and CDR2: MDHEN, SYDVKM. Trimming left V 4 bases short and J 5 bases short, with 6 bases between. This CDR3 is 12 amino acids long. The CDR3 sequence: CASSSEYQPQHF. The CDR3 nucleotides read TGTGCCAGCAGTTCAGAATATCAGCCCCAGCATTTT.

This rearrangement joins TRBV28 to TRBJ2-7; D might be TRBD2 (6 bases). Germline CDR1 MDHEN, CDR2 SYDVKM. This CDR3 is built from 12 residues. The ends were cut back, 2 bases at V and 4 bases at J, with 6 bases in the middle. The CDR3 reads CASSLGGYEQYF. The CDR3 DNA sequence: TGTGCCAGCAGTTTAGGGGGGTACGAGCAGTACTTC.

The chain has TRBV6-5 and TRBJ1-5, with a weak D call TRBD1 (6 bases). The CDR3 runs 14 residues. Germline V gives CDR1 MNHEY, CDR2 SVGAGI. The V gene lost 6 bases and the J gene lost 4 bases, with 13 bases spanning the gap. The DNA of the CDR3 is TGTGCCAGCAGCGAACAGGGTCGGAATCAGCCCCAGCATTTT. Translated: CASSEQGRNQPQHF.

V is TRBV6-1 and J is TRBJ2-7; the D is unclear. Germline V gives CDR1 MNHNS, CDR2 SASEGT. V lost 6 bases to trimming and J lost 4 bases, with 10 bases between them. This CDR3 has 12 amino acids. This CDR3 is CASSSTPYEQYF. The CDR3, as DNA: TGTGCCAGCAGCTCAACTCCTTACGAGCAGTACTTC.

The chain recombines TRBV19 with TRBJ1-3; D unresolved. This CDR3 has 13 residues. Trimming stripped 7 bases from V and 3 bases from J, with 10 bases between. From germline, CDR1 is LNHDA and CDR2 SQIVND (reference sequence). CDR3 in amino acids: CASKRGSGNTIYF. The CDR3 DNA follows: TGTGCCAGTAAGCGAGGGAGTGGAAACACCATATATTTT.

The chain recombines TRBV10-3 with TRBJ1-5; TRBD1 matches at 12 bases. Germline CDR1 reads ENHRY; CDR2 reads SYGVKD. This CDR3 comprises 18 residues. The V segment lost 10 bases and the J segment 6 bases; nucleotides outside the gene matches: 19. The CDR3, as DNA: TGTGCCACGGAAGAGGGGACAGGGGGCTCGTGGGGAGGTCAGCCCCAGCATTTT. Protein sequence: CATEEGTGGSWGGQPQHF.

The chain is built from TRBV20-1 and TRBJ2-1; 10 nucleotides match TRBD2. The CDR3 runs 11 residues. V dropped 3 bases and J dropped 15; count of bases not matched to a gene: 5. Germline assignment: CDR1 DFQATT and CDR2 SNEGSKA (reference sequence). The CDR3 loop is CSASPSGRGFF. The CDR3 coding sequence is TGCAGTGCTAGCCCCAGCGGGAGGGGGTTCTTC.

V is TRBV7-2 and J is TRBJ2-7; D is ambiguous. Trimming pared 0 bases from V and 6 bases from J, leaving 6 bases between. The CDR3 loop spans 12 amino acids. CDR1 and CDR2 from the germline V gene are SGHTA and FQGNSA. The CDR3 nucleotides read TGTGCCAGCAGCTTAGCGGAGTCCGAGCAGTACTTC. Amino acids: CASSLAESEQYF. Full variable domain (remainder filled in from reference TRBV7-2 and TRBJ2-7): GAGVSQSPSNKVTEKGKDVELRCDPISGHTALYWYRQSLGQGLEFLIYFQGNSAPDKSGLPSDRFSAERTGGSVSTLTIQRTQQEDSAVYLCASSLAESEQYFGPGTRLTVT.

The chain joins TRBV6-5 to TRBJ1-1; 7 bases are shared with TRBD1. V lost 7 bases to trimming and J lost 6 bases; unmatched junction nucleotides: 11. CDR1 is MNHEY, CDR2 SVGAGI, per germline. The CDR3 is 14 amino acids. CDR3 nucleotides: TGTGCCAGCACCACAGGCGGGACAGCTCCTGAAGCTTTCTTT. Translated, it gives CASTTGGTAPEAFF.

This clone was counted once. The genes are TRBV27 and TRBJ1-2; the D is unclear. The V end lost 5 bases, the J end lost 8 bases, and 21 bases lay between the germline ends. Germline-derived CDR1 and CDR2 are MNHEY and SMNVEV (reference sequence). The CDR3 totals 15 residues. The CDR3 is CASSPGPQLRGGYTF. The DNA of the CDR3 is TGTGCCAGCAGTCCCGGGCCGCAACTCCGAGGGGGCTACACCTTC.

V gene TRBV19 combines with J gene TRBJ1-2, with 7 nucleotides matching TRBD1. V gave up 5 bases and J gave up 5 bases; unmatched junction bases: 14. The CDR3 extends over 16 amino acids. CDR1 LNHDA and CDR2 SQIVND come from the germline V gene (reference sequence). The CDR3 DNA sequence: TGTGCCAGTAGTCTCCTCGACAGGGAATACGATTATGGCTACACCTTC. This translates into CASSLLDREYDYGYTF. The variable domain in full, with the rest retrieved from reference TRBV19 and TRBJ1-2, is DGGITQSPKYLFRKEGQNVTLSCEQNLNHDAMYWYRQDPGQGLRLIYYSQIVNDFQKGDIAEGYSVSREKKESFPLTVTSAQKNPTAFYLCASSLLDREYDYGYTFGSGTRLTVV.